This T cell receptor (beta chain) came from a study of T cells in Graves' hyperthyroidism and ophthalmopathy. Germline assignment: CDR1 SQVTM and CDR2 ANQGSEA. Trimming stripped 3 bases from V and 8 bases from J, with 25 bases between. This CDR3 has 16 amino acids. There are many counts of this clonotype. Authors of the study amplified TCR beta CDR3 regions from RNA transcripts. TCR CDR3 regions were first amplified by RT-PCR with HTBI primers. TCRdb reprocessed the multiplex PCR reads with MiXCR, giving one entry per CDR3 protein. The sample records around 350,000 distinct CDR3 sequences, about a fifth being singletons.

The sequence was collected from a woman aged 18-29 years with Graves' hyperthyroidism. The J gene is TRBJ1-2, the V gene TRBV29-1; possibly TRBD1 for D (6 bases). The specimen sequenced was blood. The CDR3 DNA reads TGCAGCGTTGATTCTTCTGGAGGGGGTTTTTTAGGGGGCTACACCTTC. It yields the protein CSVDSSGGGFLGGYTF.